This is a list of T cell receptor beta chains from one sample in a study of blood T cell repertoires in COVID-19. The table came from immunoSEQ multiplex PCR; TCRdb's copy has only in-frame clones and leaves some out. In the table there are 200,000 to 300,000 clones, roughly 86% of which are singletons. Sequencing was done on a sample of peripheral blood. These receptors all stem from a man aged 45-60 years with acute or convalescent COVID-19. Each CDR3 is given with its conserved first and last residue. The D gene is left open where the match is weak. Only some rows state a clone size, as once, few, many or a class for expanded clones.

cdr3_nt,cdr3_aa,j_call,v_call,clone_size,d_call
TGTGCCAGTAGTTGGATCCCAGGAACCCGAGAAAAACTGTTTTTT,CASSWIPGTREKLFF,TRBJ1-4,TRBV19,NA,NA
TGCGCCAGCAGCTTCGCGATGGACACTGAAGCTTTCTTT,CASSFAMDTEAFF,TRBJ1-1,TRBV5-1,NA,NA
TGTGCCAGCAGTCTTCGACTAGCCAATGAGCAGTTCTTC,CASSLRLANEQFF,TRBJ2-1,TRBV6-5,NA,TRBD2
TGTGCCAGTAGGGGGGACAGGGGGAGGCATGGCTACACCTTC,CASRGDRGRHGYTF,TRBJ1-2,TRBV19,NA,TRBD1
TGTGCCAGCAGCCTAGCCATACACTCTGGAAACACCATATATTTT,CASSLAIHSGNTIYF,TRBJ1-3,TRBV5-6,NA,NA
TGCGCCAGCAGCTTGGAAGGAAACAGGGGCGGGCAGCCCCAGCATTTT,CASSLEGNRGGQPQHF,TRBJ1-5,TRBV5-1,NA,TRBD1
TGTGCCAGCAGTGGGGGGGGGAGTAATGAAAAACTGTTTTTT,CASSGGGSNEKLFF,TRBJ1-4,TRBV25-1,NA,NA
TGTGCCAGCAGTTCCGGAAGGGGACTGTTTTTT,CASSSGRGLFF,TRBJ1-4,TRBV6-5,NA,NA
TGTGCCAGCAGCCTCCACAGGGCTGCTGAAGCTTTCTTT,CASSLHRAAEAFF,TRBJ1-1,TRBV11-1,once,NA
TGTGCCAGCAGCCAAGAAACAGGCTGGGAAGAGACCCAGTACTTC,CASSQETGWEETQYF,TRBJ2-5,TRBV14,NA,NA
TGTGCCAGCAGCTTAGAACTCGCTCCTCCAGAGACCCAGTACTTC,CASSLELAPPETQYF,TRBJ2-5,TRBV7-6,NA,NA
TGTGCCAGCAGCTTGGCCGCTAGTTCACCCCTCCACTTT,CASSLAASSPLHF,TRBJ1-6,TRBV5-5,NA,NA
TGTGCCACCGGGGGGACAGCACGTAGCTCCTACGAGCAGTACTTC,CATGGTARSSYEQYF,TRBJ2-7,TRBV15,NA,NA
TGTGCCAGCAACCCGACAGCCACTAACTATGGCTACACCTTC,CASNPTATNYGYTF,TRBJ1-2,TRBV28,NA,NA
TGTGCCAGCAGCCCTGGACAGGGGAACGAGCAGTACTTC,CASSPGQGNEQYF,TRBJ2-7,TRBV14,NA,TRBD1
TGCAGTGCTAGTGTCTCGGATCAGCCCCAGCATTTT,CSASVSDQPQHF,TRBJ1-5,TRBV20-1,few,NA
TGCGCCAGCAACCCGGGACAGGGAGATACGCAGTATTTT,CASNPGQGDTQYF,TRBJ2-3,TRBV10-1,NA,TRBD1
TGTGCCAGTAGCCCTAAGGTGAGGGACTTAGGCAAAAACATTCAGTACTTC,CASSPKVRDLGKNIQYF,TRBJ2-4,TRBV19,NA,NA
TGTGCCAGCAGGCTCCGGGACAGTCCTCTGAGGGCTGAAGCTTTCTTT,CASRLRDSPLRAEAFF,TRBJ1-1,TRBV2,NA,TRBD1
TGTGCCTGGAGTGTACGAGGGGGGGCCTATGGCTACACCTTC,CAWSVRGGAYGYTF,TRBJ1-2,TRBV30,few,NA
TGTGCCAGCAGTTTGGACAGCTACAATGAGCAGTTCTTC,CASSLDSYNEQFF,TRBJ2-1,TRBV28,NA,NA
TGTGCCAGCAGTACCGGCGACAGGTCAAGGGGCTACACCTTC,CASSTGDRSRGYTF,TRBJ1-2,TRBV7-3,NA,NA
TGTGCCAGCAGAAGGTGGGACTCGGGCGAGCAGTACTTC,CASRRWDSGEQYF,TRBJ2-7,TRBV5-6,NA,NA
TGTGCCAGCAGCCCAACCCCAAACTCCAATGAGCAGTTCTTC,CASSPTPNSNEQFF,TRBJ2-1,TRBV11-3,few,NA
TGTGCCAGCTCACTAAGCACAGATACGCAGTATTTT,CASSLSTDTQYF,TRBJ2-3,TRBV18,NA,NA
TGTGCCAGCAGCCGGCCGGGACAGTACACCGGGGAGCTGTTTTTT,CASSRPGQYTGELFF,TRBJ2-2,TRBV5-5,NA,TRBD1
TGTGCCAGCAGCTCAGGCCTTAGCAATCAGCCCCAGCATTTT,CASSSGLSNQPQHF,TRBJ1-5,TRBV5-8,NA,NA
TGCAGCGTTGAAGATTCGGGGATCAATGAGCAGTTCTTC,CSVEDSGINEQFF,TRBJ2-1,TRBV29-1,few,NA
TGTGCCAGCAGCACCTCGGGACAGCGGATCACAGATACGCAGTATTTT,CASSTSGQRITDTQYF,TRBJ2-3,TRBV5-6,NA,TRBD1
TGTGCCAGCAGTGAAAGGGGACTAGCGGGATACAATGAGCAGTTCTTC,CASSERGLAGYNEQFF,TRBJ2-1,TRBV2,NA,TRBD2
TGTGCCAGCAGCTTAGCGCTCAGAGCGAACGAGCAGTACTTC,CASSLALRANEQYF,TRBJ2-7,TRBV11-2,NA,NA
TGTGCCAGCAGCCTCGAGGCCCGACCCAATCAGCCCCAGCATTTT,CASSLEARPNQPQHF,TRBJ1-5,TRBV6-6,NA,NA
TGCGCCAGCAGCCAAGATATAGGACTCACAGAAGAGCAGTACTTC,CASSQDIGLTEEQYF,TRBJ2-7,TRBV4-1,NA,NA
TGCGCCAGCAGCCATGGAATCCCCGGGGGGCAGACTAGCACAGATACGCAGTATTTT,CASSHGIPGGQTSTDTQYF,TRBJ2-3,TRBV4-1,NA,NA
TGTGCCAGCAGCCAAGCCGGTGCTGAAGCTTTCTTT,CASSQAGAEAFF,TRBJ1-1,TRBV3-1/TRBV3-2,NA,NA
TGCGCCAGCAGCCAAAAGATAGAAGTCGCCAACGAGCAGTACTTC,CASSQKIEVANEQYF,TRBJ2-7,TRBV4-1,NA,NA
TGTGCCAGCAGGCGGAACGGACAGCCGAACACTGAAGCTTTCTTT,CASRRNGQPNTEAFF,TRBJ1-1,TRBV6-5,NA,NA
TGTGCCAGCAGTATACAGACAGGTCTTAGCGAGCAGTACTTC,CASSIQTGLSEQYF,TRBJ2-7,TRBV6-5,NA,NA
TGTGCCACCAGTGACTCCAGACTAGCGGGAGCGGATACGCAGTATTTT,CATSDSRLAGADTQYF,TRBJ2-3,TRBV24-1,NA,TRBD2
TGTGCCACCAGTGATTTGCCAGGACAGCACGGTGGCTACACCTTC,CATSDLPGQHGGYTF,TRBJ1-2,TRBV24-1,NA,NA
TGCGCCAGCAGCGATCCAACAGGGAACACTGAAGCTTTCTTT,CASSDPTGNTEAFF,TRBJ1-1,TRBV5-1,once,NA
TGCGCCAGCAGGTTACAGGACTCTGGAAACACCATATATTTT,CASRLQDSGNTIYF,TRBJ1-3,TRBV5-1,few,NA